This paragraph covers one TCR beta chain sequence. This specimen belongs to a study of T-cell reconstitution after alpha-beta-depleted transplantation in children. The V end lost 5 bases, the J end lost 6 bases, and 19 bases lay between the germline ends. The CDR3 totals 15 residues. Per the germline V gene, CDR1 is SGHDT and CDR2 is YYEEEE. Unique molecular identifiers were incorporated into the prepared TCRbeta library. MiXCR was run by TCRdb on the PCR reads, yielding one entry per CDR3 protein. The sample includes fewer than 550,000 distinct CDR3 sequences, approximately 11% seen only once; the top ten take 4.5% to 6.5%.

The source was PBMCs from the stem cell graft donor, collected from the stem cell graft. The sequence derives from a human donor who donated a stem cell graft to a child with acute myeloid leukemia. The V gene is TRBV5-6, the J gene TRBJ2-3, with a tentative D call TRBD1 (6 bases). CDR3 bases: TGTGCCAGCAGGCGTTTTACAGGGTCGTCGGATACGCAGTATTTT. Its protein product is CASRRFTGSSDTQYF.